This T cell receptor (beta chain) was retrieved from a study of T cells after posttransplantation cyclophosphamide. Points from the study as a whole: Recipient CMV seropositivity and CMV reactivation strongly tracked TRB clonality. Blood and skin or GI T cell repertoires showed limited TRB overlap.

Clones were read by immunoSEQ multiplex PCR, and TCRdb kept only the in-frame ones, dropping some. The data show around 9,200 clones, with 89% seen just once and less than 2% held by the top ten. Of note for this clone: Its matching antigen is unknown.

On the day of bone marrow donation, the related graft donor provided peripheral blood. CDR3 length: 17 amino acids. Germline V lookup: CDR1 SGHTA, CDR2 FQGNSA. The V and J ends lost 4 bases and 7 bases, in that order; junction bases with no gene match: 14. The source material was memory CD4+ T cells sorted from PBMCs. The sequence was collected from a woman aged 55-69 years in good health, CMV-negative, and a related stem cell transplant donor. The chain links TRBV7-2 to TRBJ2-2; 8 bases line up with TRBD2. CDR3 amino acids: CASSSPLAALWGGELFF. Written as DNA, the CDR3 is TGTGCCAGCAGCTCCCCACTAGCGGCCCTCTGGGGCGGGGAGCTGTTTTTT.